Sequencing of this T cell receptor (beta chain) was carried out in a study of T cell responses to AZD1222 COVID-19 vaccine. Study observations and caveats: There were repertoire samples only from the period after the peak T cell response. The study found vaccine-associated CD4 TCRs spanning spike, dominant at 160-218 and 743-854.

Generated by immunoSEQ multiplex PCR, the TCRdb table keeps only in-frame clones and is missing some. This sample has nearly 110,000 clones, with just over 90% found just once. On this clone: Its antigen remains unknown.

The CDR3 covers 14 residues. Germline CDR1 reads SGDLS; CDR2 reads YYNGEE. V lost 4 bases to trimming and J lost 1 base, with 11 bases between them. This clonotype was sampled from an adult who received the AZD1222 COVID-19 vaccine. The chain links TRBV9 to TRBJ1-1; the D is unclear. Material: peripheral blood, obtained 28 days after the second AZD1222 dose. CDR3 region: CASSSLTGNTEAFF. In DNA, the CDR3 is TGTGCCAGCAGCTCCTTAACCGGGAACACTGAAGCTTTCTTT. Variable domain in full (rest from reference TRBV9 and TRBJ1-1): DSGVTQTPKHLITATGQRVTLRCSPRSGDLSVYWYQQSLDQGLQFLIQYYNGEERAKGNILERFSAQQFPDLHSELNLSSLELGDSALYFCASSSLTGNTEAFFGQGTRLTVV.